This T cell receptor beta chain stems from a study of shared clonotypes between healthy human individuals. Study in general: The cohort had two women and a few men, ages 18 to 49.

Study-wide findings and caveats: Generally, naive subsets (rather than memory subsets) showed larger estimated richness.

Positively selected for CCR7, the CD45RO-negative cells used as naive CD8 cells excluded terminally differentiated effector memory CD45RA+ cells. Every subset's genomic DNA went evenly onto several immunoSEQ plates. Authors' analysis steps: Filtering differed because ImmunoSEQ produced junction-only sequences that carried no quality scores. Using immunoSEQ multiplex PCR, the repertoire was profiled, and TCRdb retains in-frame clones only, with some absent. That table is the source of V, J and clone size, and D and trimming were worked out from the DNA. The data show about 1,800,000 clones, just under 95% seen once. In regard to this clone: The antigen remains unidentified.

The germline gives CDR1 SGHDT, CDR2 YYEEEE. CDR3 size: 13 residues. With V trimmed by 2 bases and J by 5 bases, 1 base remained unmatched. Specimen: naive CD8+ T cells sorted from blood. This chain uses TRBV5-6 with TRBJ2-7; 10 nucleotides match TRBD2. This TCR was recovered from a man aged 18 to 30 in good health. CDR3 sequence reads: CASSFGTSDEQYF. The CDR3 DNA reads as TGTGCCAGCAGCTTCGGGACTAGCGACGAGCAGTACTTC.